A single sample is the source of the 10 T cell receptor beta chains below, sequenced in a study of cytomegalovirus exposure and HLA in healthy donors. Vbeta (60) and Jbeta (13) primers were used in the PCR. The data were produced by immunoSEQ multiplex PCR, yet TCRdb's version contains in-frame clones alone and is incomplete. The sample lists 80,000 or so clones; roughly 75% were seen once. The sample comprised PBMCs. The receptors originated from a woman between 40 and 50 years old in good health and CMV-seronegative.

The chain links TRBV18 to TRBJ2-3, with TRBD2 as a possible D gene (5 bases). In germline, CDR1 is KGHSH, CDR2 LQKENI. Trimming removed 1 base from V and 0 bases from J, with 11 bases in between. The CDR3 has 16 residues. The CDR3 DNA is TGTGCCAGCTCACCACTAGCGACTTCTAGCACAGATACGCAGTATTTT. It encodes CASSPLATSSTDTQYF. Supplemented by reference TRBV18 and TRBJ2-3, the full variable domain reads NAGVMQNPRHLVRRRGQEARLRCSPMKGHSHVYWYRQLPEEGLKFMVYLQKENIIDESGMPKERFSAEFPKEGPSILRIQQVVRGDSAAYFCASSPLATSSTDTQYFGPGTRLTVL.

The chain has TRBV7-9 and TRBJ1-4; 9 positions agree with TRBD1. This CDR3 comprises 15 residues. The trim removed 5 bases at V and 3 bases at J, leaving 4 bases unmatched. The germline V gene encodes CDR1 SEHNR and CDR2 FQNEAQ (reference sequence). CDR3 protein: CASSQTGGSNEKLFF. The CDR3 DNA sequence: TGTGCCAGCAGCCAGACAGGGGGTTCTAATGAAAAACTGTTTTTT.

V and J are TRBV11-2 and TRBJ2-3; 10 bases are shared with TRBD2. The CDR3 contains 17 residues. V was pared by 0 bases and J by 3 bases, with 6 bases of the junction left unmatched. Looked up from germline, CDR1 is SGHAT and CDR2 is FQNNGV. CDR3 DNA: TGTGCCAGCAGCTTAGATGGGATAGCGGGAGGTACAGATACGCAGTATTTT. It codes for CASSLDGIAGGTDTQYF.

The chain recombines TRBV2 with TRBJ2-7, with D perhaps TRBD1 (6 bases). Germline assignment: CDR1 SNHLY and CDR2 FYNNEI. The CDR3 has 13 residues. Trimming removed 6 bases at V and 3 bases at J, with 12 bases between. CDR3 protein: CASRTQGRYEQYF. The CDR3 DNA follows: TGTGCCAGCAGGACCCAGGGGCGCTACGAGCAGTACTTC.

This clone was found once. The gene calls are TRBV18 and TRBJ2-3, with TRBD1 matching 8 bases. The CDR3 consists of 15 residues. The ends lost 4 bases at V and 5 bases at J; junction bases unmatched: 8. Germline assignment: CDR1 KGHSH and CDR2 LQKENI. CDR3 in DNA: TGTGCCAGCTCACTTCAGGGGGCCGTCCAAGATACGCAGTATTTT. It is translated as CASSLQGAVQDTQYF.

V and J are TRBV7-9 and TRBJ2-7; tentatively, D is TRBD1 (6 bases). CDR3 length: 12 amino acids. In germline, CDR1 is SEHNR, CDR2 FQNEAQ (reference sequence). Deletions cut 5 bases from V and 6 bases from J, with 11 bases between. The CDR3 protein is CASSLQGCEQYF. The CDR3 DNA sequence: TGTGCCAGCAGCCTACAGGGCTGCGAGCAGTACTTC.

V is TRBV5-1 and J is TRBJ2-7; D perhaps matches TRBD1 (5 bases). There are 12 residues in the CDR3. V lost 0 bases and J lost 5, with 6 bases in between. Per the germline V gene, CDR1 is SGHRS and CDR2 is YFSETQ. This CDR3 reads CASSLGQHEQYF. In nucleotides, the CDR3 is TGCGCCAGCAGCTTGGGACAGCACGAGCAGTACTTC.

The table lists this clone with a count of one. The CDR3 loop is CASSLASGKFLPEKLFF. CDR3 bases: TGTGCCAGCAGTTTAGCGTCAGGGAAGTTTTTACCTGAAAAACTGTTTTTT. This rearrangement joins TRBV27 to TRBJ1-4; a possible D gene is TRBD1 (5 bases). CDR3 length: 17 residues. CDR1 and CDR2 from the germline V gene are MNHEY and SMNVEV (reference sequence). Trimming removed 2 bases from V and 7 bases from J, with 20 bases in between. Using reference TRBV27 and TRBJ1-4 for the parts outside the CDR3, the full variable domain is EAQVTQNPRYLITVTGKKLTVTCSQNMNHEYMSWYRQDPGLGLRQIYYSMNVEVTDKGDVPEGYKVSRKEKRNFPLILESPSPNQTSLYFCASSLASGKFLPEKLFFGSGTQLSVL.

The chain recombines TRBV10-1 with TRBJ1-1; D not certain. With 4 bases removed from V and 0 bases from J, the gap between germline ends came to 6 bases. This CDR3 is 13 amino acids long. Germline CDR1 reads WNHNN; CDR2 reads SYGVQD (reference sequence). CDR3 DNA sequence: TGCGCCAGCAGTGCTCAGATGAACACTGAAGCTTTCTTT. It translates to CASSAQMNTEAFF.

The chain combines TRBV28 with TRBJ1-1; D ambiguous. V gave up 11 bases and J gave up 10 bases, with 8 bases separating them. Per the germline V gene, CDR1 is MDHEN and CDR2 is SYDVKM. This CDR3 region has 8 residues. As DNA, the CDR3 is TGTGCCGATCTAGTAGCTTTCTTT. Translation: CADLVAFF.